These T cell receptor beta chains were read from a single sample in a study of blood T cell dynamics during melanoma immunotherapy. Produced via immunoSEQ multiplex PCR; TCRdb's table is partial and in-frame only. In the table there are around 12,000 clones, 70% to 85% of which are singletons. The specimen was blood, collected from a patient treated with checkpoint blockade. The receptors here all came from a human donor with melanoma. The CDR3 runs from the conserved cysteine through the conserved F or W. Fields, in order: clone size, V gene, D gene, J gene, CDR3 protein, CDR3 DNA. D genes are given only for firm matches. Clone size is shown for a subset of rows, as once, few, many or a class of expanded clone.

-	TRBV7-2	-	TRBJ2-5	CASSLGQETQYF	TGTGCCAGCAGCTTGGGCCAAGAGACCCAGTACTTC
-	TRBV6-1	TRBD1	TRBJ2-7	CASSDSGGTYEQYF	TGTGCCAGCAGTGATTCAGGGGGAACCTACGAGCAGTACTTC
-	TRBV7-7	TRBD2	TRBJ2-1	CASSKLAGGINEQFF	TGTGCCAGCAGCAAACTAGCGGGGGGCATAAATGAGCAGTTCTTC
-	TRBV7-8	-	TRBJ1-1	CASSARPMNTEAFF	TGTGCCAGCAGCGCCAGGCCCATGAACACTGAAGCTTTCTTT
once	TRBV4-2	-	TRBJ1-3	CASSQVTDGVTIYF	TGTGCCAGCAGCCAAGTGACAGACGGGGTCACCATATATTTT
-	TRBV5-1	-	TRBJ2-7	CASSLTTSSYEQYF	TGCGCCAGCAGCCTAACAACGAGCTCCTACGAGCAGTACTTC
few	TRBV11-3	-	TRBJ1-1	CASSLRPNTEAFF	TGTGCCAGCAGCTTAAGGCCGAACACTGAAGCTTTCTTT
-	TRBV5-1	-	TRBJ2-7	CASSLYGGSYEQYF	TGCGCCAGCAGCTTGTATGGCGGTTCCTACGAGCAGTACTTC
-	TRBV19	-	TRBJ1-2	CASYQSYGYTF	TGTGCCAGTTATCAGAGCTATGGCTACACCTTC
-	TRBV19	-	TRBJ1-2	CASSRAENYGYTF	TGTGCCAGTAGCAGGGCGGAAAACTATGGCTACACCTTC
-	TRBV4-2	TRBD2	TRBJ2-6	CASSQDRGGRAFGANVLTF	TGTGCCAGCAGCCAAGACCGGGGCGGGAGGGCCTTTGGGGCCAACGTCCTGACTTTC
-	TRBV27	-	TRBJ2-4	CASSDGGRANIQYF	TGTGCCAGCAGTGACGGAGGGAGAGCAAACATTCAGTACTTC
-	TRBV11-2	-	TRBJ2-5	CASSFETDYRVGRRETQYF	TGTGCCAGCAGCTTCGAAACAGACTACAGGGTGGGGCGGAGGGAGACCCAGTACTTC
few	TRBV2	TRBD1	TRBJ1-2	CASSARDRGGYGYTF	TGTGCCAGCAGTGCCCGGGACAGGGGGGGGTATGGCTACACCTTC
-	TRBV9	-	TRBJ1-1	CASSVRTFGRIPNTEAFF	TGTGCCAGCAGCGTACGGACATTTGGACGTATTCCAAACACTGAAGCTTTCTTT
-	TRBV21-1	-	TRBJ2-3	CASSKALPKVRRYTQYF	TGTGCCAGCAGCAAAGCGCTGCCCAAGGTACGGAGATATACGCAGTATTTT
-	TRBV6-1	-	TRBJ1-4	CASSDGSYNEKLFF	TGTGCCAGCAGTGACGGCTCTTATAATGAAAAACTGTTTTTT
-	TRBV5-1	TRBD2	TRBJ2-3	CASSHSGGITDTQYF	TGCGCCAGCAGCCATAGCGGGGGCATCACAGATACGCAGTATTTT
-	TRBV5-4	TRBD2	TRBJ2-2	CASTVSGGWSGELFF	TGTGCCAGCACGGTTAGCGGGGGCTGGAGCGGGGAGCTGTTTTTT
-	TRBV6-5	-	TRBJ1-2	CASSYVGNGYTF	TGTGCCAGCAGTTACGTGGGGAATGGCTACACCTTC
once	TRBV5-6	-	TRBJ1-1	CASSLFTFGGTTEAFF	TGTGCCAGCAGCTTGTTCACTTTCGGTGGCACCACTGAAGCTTTCTTT
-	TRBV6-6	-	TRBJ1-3	CASSYSGDSGNTIYF	TGTGCCAGCAGTTACTCGGGTGACTCTGGAAACACCATATATTTT
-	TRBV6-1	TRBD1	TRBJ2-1	CASSVLGQGSSNEQFF	TGTGCCAGCAGTGTCCTAGGACAGGGGTCGAGCAATGAGCAGTTCTTC
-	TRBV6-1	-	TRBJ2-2	CASSENTNTGELFF	TGTGCCAGCAGTGAAAACACGAACACCGGGGAGCTGTTTTTT
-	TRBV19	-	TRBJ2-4	CASSGLRGNIQYF	TGTGCCAGTAGTGGTCTGAGGGGAAACATTCAGTACTTC
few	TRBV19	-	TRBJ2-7	CASRRQRESYEQYF	TGTGCCAGCCGCAGACAGAGGGAGTCCTACGAGCAGTACTTC
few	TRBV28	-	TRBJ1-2	CASSSVGRYGYTF	TGTGCCAGCAGTTCCGTAGGCCGCTATGGCTACACCTTC
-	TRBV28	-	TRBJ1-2	CASSSGGGGANYGYTF	TGTGCCAGCAGTTCAGGAGGGGGGGGAGCTAACTATGGCTACACCTTC
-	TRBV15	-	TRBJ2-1	CATSRDKDTAQRSRFF	TGTGCCACCAGCAGAGATAAAGATACGGCCCAGCGGTCCCGGTTCTTC
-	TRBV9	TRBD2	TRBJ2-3	CASSPSGVLTDTQYF	TGTGCCAGCAGCCCAAGCGGGGTTCTGACAGATACGCAGTATTTT
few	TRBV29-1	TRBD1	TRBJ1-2	CSVETGGIGYTF	TGCAGCGTTGAGACAGGGGGTATTGGCTACACCTTC
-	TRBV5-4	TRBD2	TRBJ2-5	CASSGVGRETQYF	TGTGCCAGCAGCGGCGTCGGGAGGGAGACCCAGTACTTC
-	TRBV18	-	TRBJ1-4	CASSRLGIATNEKLFF	TGTGCCAGCTCACGGTTAGGGATTGCAACTAATGAAAAACTGTTTTTT